This T cell receptor beta chain emerged from a study of cytomegalovirus exposure and HLA in healthy donors. Germline V gene data show CDR1 as LNHDA and CDR2 as SQIVND (reference sequence). The ends were cut back, 0 bases at V and 2 bases at J, with 10 bases in the middle. The CDR3 has 15 amino acids. Here immunoSEQ multiplex PCR was the method, and the copy in TCRdb shows in-frame clones only, minus some. The sample holds around 350,000 clones, 80% to 90% seen once. The study, taken as a whole, reports: The study listed about 150 cytomegalovirus-associated TCR beta chains.

In the case of this clone: Its target is not known.

Sequencing used PBMCs. This clonotype was obtained from a woman under 30 in good health and CMV-seronegative. V gene TRBV19 combines with J gene TRBJ2-5, with D possibly matching TRBD2 (6 bases). This CDR3 is CASSIDGTLQETQYF. The CDR3 DNA reads as TGTGCCAGTAGTATAGATGGGACTTTGCAAGAGACCCAGTACTTC.